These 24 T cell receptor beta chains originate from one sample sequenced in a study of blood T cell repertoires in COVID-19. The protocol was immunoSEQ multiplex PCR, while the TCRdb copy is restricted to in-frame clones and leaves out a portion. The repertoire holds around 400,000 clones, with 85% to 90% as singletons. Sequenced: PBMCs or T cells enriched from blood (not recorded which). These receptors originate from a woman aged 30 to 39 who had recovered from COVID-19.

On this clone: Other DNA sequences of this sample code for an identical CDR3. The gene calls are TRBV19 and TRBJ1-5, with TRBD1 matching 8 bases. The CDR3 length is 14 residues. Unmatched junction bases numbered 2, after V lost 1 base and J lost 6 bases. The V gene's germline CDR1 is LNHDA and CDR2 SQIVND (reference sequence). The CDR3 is CASSIAGGGQPQHF. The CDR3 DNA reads TGTGCCAGTAGTATAGCAGGGGGCGGTCAGCCCCAGCATTTT.

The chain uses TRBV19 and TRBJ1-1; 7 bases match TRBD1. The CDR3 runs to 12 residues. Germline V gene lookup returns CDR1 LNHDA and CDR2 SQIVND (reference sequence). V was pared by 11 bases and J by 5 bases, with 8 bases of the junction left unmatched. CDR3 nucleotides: TGTGCCGGTCAACAGGGGTGGACTGAAGCTTTCTTT. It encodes CAGQQGWTEAFF.

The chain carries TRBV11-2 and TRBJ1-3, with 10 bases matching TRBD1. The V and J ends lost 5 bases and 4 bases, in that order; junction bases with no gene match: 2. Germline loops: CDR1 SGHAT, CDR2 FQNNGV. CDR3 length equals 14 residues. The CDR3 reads CASSLGQGGNTIYF. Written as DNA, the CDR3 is TGTGCCAGCAGCCTGGGACAGGGGGGAAACACCATATATTTT.

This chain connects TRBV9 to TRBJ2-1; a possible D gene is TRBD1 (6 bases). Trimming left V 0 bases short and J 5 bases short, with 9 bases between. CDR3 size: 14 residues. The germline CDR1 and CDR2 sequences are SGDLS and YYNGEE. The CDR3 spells CASSVGGGNNEQFF. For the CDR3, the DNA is TGTGCCAGCAGCGTAGGAGGGGGAAACAATGAGCAGTTCTTC.

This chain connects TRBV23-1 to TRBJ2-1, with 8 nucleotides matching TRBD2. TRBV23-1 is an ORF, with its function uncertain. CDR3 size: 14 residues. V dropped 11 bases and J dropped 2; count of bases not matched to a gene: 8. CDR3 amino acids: CAGATGGPYNEQFF. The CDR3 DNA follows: TGCGCCGGGGCCACGGGAGGGCCCTACAATGAGCAGTTCTTC.

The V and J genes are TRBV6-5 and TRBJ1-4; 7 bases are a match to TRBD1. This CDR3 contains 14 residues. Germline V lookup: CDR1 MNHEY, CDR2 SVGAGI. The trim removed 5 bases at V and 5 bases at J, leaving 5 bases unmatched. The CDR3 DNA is TGTGCCAGCAGTCCGGGACAGAGGAATGAAAAACTGTTTTTT. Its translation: CASSPGQRNEKLFF.

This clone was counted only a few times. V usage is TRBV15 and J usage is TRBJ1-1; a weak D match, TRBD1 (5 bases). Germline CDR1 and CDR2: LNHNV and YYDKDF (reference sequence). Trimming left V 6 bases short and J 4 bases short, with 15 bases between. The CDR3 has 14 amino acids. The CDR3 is CATRPQGRITEAFF. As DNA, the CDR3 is TGTGCCACCAGGCCCCAGGGAAGGATCACTGAAGCTTTCTTT.

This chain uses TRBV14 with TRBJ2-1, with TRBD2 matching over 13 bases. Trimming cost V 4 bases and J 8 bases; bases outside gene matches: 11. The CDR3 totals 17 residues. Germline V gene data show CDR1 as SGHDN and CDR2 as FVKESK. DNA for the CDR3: TGTGCCAGCAGCCGATTCGGACTAGCGGGAGTCATCGATGAGCAGTTCTTC. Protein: CASSRFGLAGVIDEQFF.

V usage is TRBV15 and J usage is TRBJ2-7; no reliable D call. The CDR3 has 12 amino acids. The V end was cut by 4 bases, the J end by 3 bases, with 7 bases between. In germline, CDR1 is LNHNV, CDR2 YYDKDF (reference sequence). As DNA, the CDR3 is TGTGCCACCAGCACTTCCGGCTACGAGCAGTACTTC. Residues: CATSTSGYEQYF. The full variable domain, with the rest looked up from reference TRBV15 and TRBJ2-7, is DAMVIQNPRYQVTQFGKPVTLSCSQTLNHNVMYWYQQKSSQAPKLLFHYYDKDFNNEADTPDNFQSRRPNTSFCFLDIRSPGLGDTAMYLCATSTSGYEQYFGPGTRLTVT.

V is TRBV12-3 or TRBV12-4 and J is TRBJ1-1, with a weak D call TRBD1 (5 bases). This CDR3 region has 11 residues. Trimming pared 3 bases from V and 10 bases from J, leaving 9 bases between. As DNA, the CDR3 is TGTGCCAGCAGTTTCAGGGAAATAGCTTTCTTT. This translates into CASSFREIAFF.

The DNA for the CDR3 is TGTGCCAGCACACCTTCGGCGGGGGGCTACACCTTC. It translates to CASTPSAGGYTF. V usage is TRBV3-1 (or the pseudogene TRBV3-2) and J usage is TRBJ1-2; unclear D gene. Germline lookup yields CDR1 LGHDT and CDR2 YNNKEL (reference sequence). Deletions cut 7 bases from V and 8 bases from J, with 14 bases between. There are 12 residues in the CDR3.

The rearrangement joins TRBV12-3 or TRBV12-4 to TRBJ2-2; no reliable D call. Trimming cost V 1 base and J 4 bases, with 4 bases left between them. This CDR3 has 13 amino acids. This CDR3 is CASSLGPTGELFF. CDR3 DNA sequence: TGTGCCAGCAGTTTAGGGCCCACCGGGGAGCTGTTTTTT.

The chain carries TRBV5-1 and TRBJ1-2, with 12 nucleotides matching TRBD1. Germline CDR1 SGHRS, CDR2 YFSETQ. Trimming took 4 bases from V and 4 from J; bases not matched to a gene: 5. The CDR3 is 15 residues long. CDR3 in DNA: TGCGCCAGCAGCACAGGGACAGGGGGCTTCTATGGCTACACCTTC. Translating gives CASSTGTGGFYGYTF.

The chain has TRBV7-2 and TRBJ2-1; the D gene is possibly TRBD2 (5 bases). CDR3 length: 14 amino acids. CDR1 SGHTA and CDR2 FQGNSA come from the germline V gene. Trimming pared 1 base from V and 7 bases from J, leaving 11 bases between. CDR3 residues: CASSLGSSGNEQFF. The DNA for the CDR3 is TGTGCCAGCAGCTTAGGATCCTCGGGGAATGAGCAGTTCTTC.

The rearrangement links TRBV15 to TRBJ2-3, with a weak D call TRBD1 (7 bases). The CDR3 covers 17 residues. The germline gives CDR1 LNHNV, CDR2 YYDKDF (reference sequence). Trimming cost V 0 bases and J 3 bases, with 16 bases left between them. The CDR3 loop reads CATSRERLQGGTDTQYF. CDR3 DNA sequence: TGTGCCACCAGCAGAGAAAGGTTGCAGGGGGGTACAGATACGCAGTATTTT.

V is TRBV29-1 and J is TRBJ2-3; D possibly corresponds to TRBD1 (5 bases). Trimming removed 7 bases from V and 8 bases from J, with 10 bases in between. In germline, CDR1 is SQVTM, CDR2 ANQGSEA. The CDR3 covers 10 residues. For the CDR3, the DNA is TGCAGCGCCCCAGGGCTTACGCAGTATTTT. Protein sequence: CSAPGLTQYF.

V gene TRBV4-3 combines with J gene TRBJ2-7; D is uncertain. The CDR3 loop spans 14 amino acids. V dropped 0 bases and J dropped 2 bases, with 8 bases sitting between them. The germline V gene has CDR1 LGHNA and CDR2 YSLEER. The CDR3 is CASSQDYRTYEQYF. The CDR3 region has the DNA TGCGCCAGCAGCCAAGATTACAGAACCTACGAGCAGTACTTC.

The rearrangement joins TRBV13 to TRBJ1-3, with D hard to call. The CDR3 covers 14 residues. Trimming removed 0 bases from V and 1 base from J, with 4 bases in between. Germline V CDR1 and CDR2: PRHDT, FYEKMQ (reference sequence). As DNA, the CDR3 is TGTGCCAGCAGCTTAGGCTTTTCTGGAAACACCATATATTTT. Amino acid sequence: CASSLGFSGNTIYF.

The CDR3 is CASRTGQGAGQPQHF. In DNA, the CDR3 is TGTGCCAGCAGAACGGGACAGGGGGCCGGTCAGCCCCAGCATTTT. This sequence joins TRBV6-5 and TRBJ1-5, with 12 bases matching TRBD1. The J segment lost 6 bases and the V segment lost 6 bases, leaving 6 bases of the junction unmatched. CDR3 length equals 15 residues. CDR1 is MNHEY and CDR2 is SVGAGI in the germline V gene.

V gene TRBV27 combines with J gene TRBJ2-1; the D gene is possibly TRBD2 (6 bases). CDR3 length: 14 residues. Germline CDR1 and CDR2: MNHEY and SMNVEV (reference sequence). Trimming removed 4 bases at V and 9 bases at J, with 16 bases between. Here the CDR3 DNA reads TGTGCCAGCAGTTCGCCCCTTAAGCGGGTTGAGCAGTTCTTC. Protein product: CASSSPLKRVEQFF.

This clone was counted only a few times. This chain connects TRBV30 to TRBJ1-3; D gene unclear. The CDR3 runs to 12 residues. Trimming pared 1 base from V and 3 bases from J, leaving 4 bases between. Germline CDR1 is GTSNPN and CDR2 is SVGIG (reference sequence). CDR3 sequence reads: CAWSAGGNTIYF. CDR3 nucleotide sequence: TGTGCCTGGAGTGCCGGTGGAAACACCATATATTTT.

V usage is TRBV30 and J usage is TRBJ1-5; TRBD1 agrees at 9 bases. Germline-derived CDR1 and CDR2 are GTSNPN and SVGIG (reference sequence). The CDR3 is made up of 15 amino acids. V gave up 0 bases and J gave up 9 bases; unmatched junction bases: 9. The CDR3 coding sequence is TGTGCCTGGAGTGTTAAACAGGGGGCCCCAGGGCCCCAGCATTTT. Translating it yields CAWSVKQGAPGPQHF.

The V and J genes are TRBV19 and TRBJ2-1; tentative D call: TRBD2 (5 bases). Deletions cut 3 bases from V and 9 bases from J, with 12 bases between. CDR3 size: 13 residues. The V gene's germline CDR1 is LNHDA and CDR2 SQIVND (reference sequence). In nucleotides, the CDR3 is TGTGCCAGTAGTATCGAGGGCGGTTTTGAGCAGTTCTTC. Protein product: CASSIEGGFEQFF.

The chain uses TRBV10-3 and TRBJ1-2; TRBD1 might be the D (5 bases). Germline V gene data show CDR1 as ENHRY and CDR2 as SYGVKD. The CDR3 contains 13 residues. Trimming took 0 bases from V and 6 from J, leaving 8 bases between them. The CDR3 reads CAISESGGDGYTF. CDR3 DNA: TGTGCCATCAGTGAGTCTGGGGGGGATGGCTACACCTTC.